The 15 T cell receptor beta chains presented below share a single source sample, sequenced in a study of T-cell memory formation after mild COVID-19. TCRdb re-called the 5' RACE reads through MiXCR, storing one row per CDR3 protein. The sample lists about 340,000 distinct CDR3 sequences, over 20% seen once, with around 12% in the top ten. The sequencing input was PBMCs or a T cell subset sorted from them (not recorded which). These receptors all stem from an adult woman who had mild COVID-19 (a few samples of this study predate the infection). Cell type and time point are not known.

This clonotype appeared a few times. The V and J genes are TRBV6-2 or TRBV6-3 and TRBJ2-7; D is ambiguous. The CDR3 is 12 residues long. V dropped 7 bases and J dropped 3 bases, with 10 bases sitting between them. Per germline, CDR1 MNHEY and CDR2 SVGEGT. The chain's CDR3 is CASTDTRYEQYF. The CDR3 nucleotides are TGTGCCAGCACTGATACGCGCTACGAGCAGTACTTC.

This sequence joins TRBV7-3 and TRBJ2-3; TRBD2 might be the D (7 bases). This CDR3 is built from 15 residues. V was shortened by 5 bases and J by 2 bases, with 14 bases between the two germline ends. CDR1 is SGHTA and CDR2 is FQGTGA in the germline V gene. CDR3 in DNA: TGTGCCAGCAGCCCCGGGGGGCCCCACACAGATACGCAGTATTTT. It specifies CASSPGGPHTDTQYF.

This clonotype was seen a few times. This rearrangement joins TRBV19 to TRBJ2-6; D is perhaps TRBD2 (6 bases). There are 16 residues in the CDR3. Per the germline V gene, CDR1 is LNHDA and CDR2 is SQIVND (reference sequence). V was cut by 5 bases and J by 4 bases, with 15 bases left in between. CDR3 nucleotides: TGTGCCAGTAGTCCTACCGGGGGTACCGGGGCCAACGTCCTGACTTTC. Translation: CASSPTGGTGANVLTF.

This clonotype was counted only a few times. The chain has TRBV5-1 and TRBJ1-1; 7 bases fit TRBD1. Germline V gives CDR1 SGHRS, CDR2 YFSETQ. The V gene end was trimmed by 0 bases and the J gene end by 1 base; junction bases not matched to a gene: 6. CDR3 size: 16 residues. The CDR3 region has the DNA TGCGCCAGCAGCTTGGAGGGGGCGTATAAGAACACTGAAGCTTTCTTT. Translation: CASSLEGAYKNTEAFF.

This clonotype was seen at least ten times. The rearrangement uses TRBV6-2 or TRBV6-3 and TRBJ2-6; tentatively, D is TRBD1 (6 bases). Germline V CDR1 and CDR2: MNHEY, SVGEGT. The V end lost 2 bases, the J end lost 2 bases, and 7 bases lay between the germline ends. The CDR3 contains 15 residues. The CDR3 nucleotides read TGTGCCAGCAGTTACCAGGGGACTGGGGCCAACGTCCTGACTTTC. It translates to CASSYQGTGANVLTF.

The chain uses TRBV20-1 and TRBJ2-7, with 10 positions matching TRBD2. Germline V gene sequence: CDR1 DFQATT, CDR2 SNEGSKA (reference sequence). The CDR3 loop spans 14 amino acids. Trimming cost V 3 bases and J 3 bases; bases outside gene matches: 5. CDR3 nucleotides: TGCAGTGCTAGGCCCCCTAGCGGGGGCTACGAGCAGTACTTC. Translated: CSARPPSGGYEQYF.

This clonotype turned up a few times. The gene calls are TRBV9 and TRBJ2-7, with D maybe TRBD2 (6 bases). The CDR3 spans 15 residues. The ends were cut back, 0 bases at V and 3 bases at J, with 13 bases in the middle. Germline CDR1 and CDR2: SGDLS and YYNGEE. CDR3 in amino acids: CASSVGSGAHYEQYF. The CDR3 bases are TGTGCCAGCAGCGTAGGATCGGGAGCCCACTACGAGCAGTACTTC. The full variable domain, completed using reference TRBV9 and TRBJ2-7, is DSGVTQTPKHLITATGQRVTLRCSPRSGDLSVYWYQQSLDQGLQFLIQYYNGEERAKGNILERFSAQQFPDLHSELNLSSLELGDSALYFCASSVGSGAHYEQYFGPGTRLTVT.

This clonotype was recorded a few times. V gene TRBV30 combines with J gene TRBJ2-4; 8 bases are shared with TRBD1. The CDR3 runs 18 residues. V trimming: 0 bases; J trimming: 8 bases; junction bases outside the gene matches: 18. The germline gives CDR1 GTSNPN, CDR2 SVGIG (reference sequence). As DNA, the CDR3 is TGTGCCTGGAGTGTATCTAGGACTTCAGGGGGCTATCCGGACATTCAGTACTTC. This encodes CAWSVSRTSGGYPDIQYF. The full variable domain, with the rest looked up from reference TRBV30 and TRBJ2-4, is SQTIHQWPATLVQPVGSPLSLECTVEGTSNPNLYWYRQAAGRGLQLLFYSVGIGQISSEVPQNLSASRPQDRQFILSSKKLLLSDSGFYLCAWSVSRTSGGYPDIQYFGAGTRLSVL.

J is TRBJ1-4 and V is TRBV20-1; 9 bases line up with TRBD1. V trimming: 1 base; J trimming: 8 bases; junction bases outside the gene matches: 5. Germline lookup yields CDR1 DFQATT and CDR2 SNEGSKA (reference sequence). CDR3 length equals 14 residues. CDR3 in amino acids: CSARAGTGNEKLFF. CDR3 sequence (DNA): TGCAGTGCTAGAGCCGGGACAGGGAACGAAAAACTGTTTTTT.

A few counts support this clonotype. The J gene is TRBJ2-7, the V gene TRBV7-6; possible D gene TRBD2, 5 bases. This CDR3 has 16 amino acids. V lost 5 bases, J lost 0 bases, and 17 bases lay in between. CDR1 is SGHVS, CDR2 FNYEAQ, per germline. The CDR3 region has the DNA TGTGCCAGCAGCCCGTGGTCAGCGGATAGCTCCTACGAGCAGTACTTC. As protein: CASSPWSADSSYEQYF.

The genes are TRBV6-1 and TRBJ1-1; D not resolved. The ends were cut back, 5 bases at V and 3 bases at J, with 13 bases in the middle. The CDR3 loop spans 14 amino acids. The germline V gene encodes CDR1 MNHNS and CDR2 SASEGT. CDR3 protein: CASSLLLGDTEAFF. CDR3 DNA sequence: TGTGCCAGCAGTCTTCTTCTTGGGGACACTGAAGCTTTCTTT.

J is TRBJ2-7 and V is TRBV12-3 or TRBV12-4; D remains ambiguous. The CDR3 totals 14 residues. V dropped 5 bases and J dropped 3 bases, with 14 bases sitting between them. The CDR3 spells CASSPLGAYYEQYF. DNA for the CDR3: TGTGCCAGCAGTCCCCTGGGTGCCTACTACGAGCAGTACTTC.

This clonotype was seen a handful of times. The rearrangement joins TRBV12-3 or TRBV12-4 to TRBJ2-7; 11 bases align to TRBD1. Trimming took 3 bases from V and 5 from J; bases not matched to a gene: 3. The CDR3 is 14 residues long. CDR3: CASSFGQGADEQYF. The CDR3 bases are TGTGCCAGCAGTTTTGGACAGGGGGCTGACGAGCAGTACTTC.

This clonotype was observed a handful of times. This rearrangement joins TRBV7-9 to TRBJ2-7; 14 nucleotides match TRBD2. J lost 2 bases, V lost 4 bases, and 16 bases had no gene match. The CDR3 totals 20 residues. The germline CDR1 and CDR2 sequences are SEHNR and FQNEAQ (reference sequence). This chain's CDR3 is CASSSRRSGLAGVNTYEQYF. CDR3 in DNA: TGTGCCAGCAGCTCCAGGAGGTCGGGACTAGCGGGGGTAAACACCTACGAGCAGTACTTC.

CDR3 protein: CASSPNRQSYGYTF. CDR3 DNA sequence: TGTGCCAGCAGCCCAAACCGACAGAGCTATGGCTACACCTTC. V usage is TRBV7-6 and J usage is TRBJ1-2; the D gene is possibly TRBD1 (5 bases). The CDR3 length is 14 residues. V lost 5 bases and J 4 bases, leaving 14 bases between the germline ends. Per the germline V gene, CDR1 is SGHVS and CDR2 is FNYEAQ.